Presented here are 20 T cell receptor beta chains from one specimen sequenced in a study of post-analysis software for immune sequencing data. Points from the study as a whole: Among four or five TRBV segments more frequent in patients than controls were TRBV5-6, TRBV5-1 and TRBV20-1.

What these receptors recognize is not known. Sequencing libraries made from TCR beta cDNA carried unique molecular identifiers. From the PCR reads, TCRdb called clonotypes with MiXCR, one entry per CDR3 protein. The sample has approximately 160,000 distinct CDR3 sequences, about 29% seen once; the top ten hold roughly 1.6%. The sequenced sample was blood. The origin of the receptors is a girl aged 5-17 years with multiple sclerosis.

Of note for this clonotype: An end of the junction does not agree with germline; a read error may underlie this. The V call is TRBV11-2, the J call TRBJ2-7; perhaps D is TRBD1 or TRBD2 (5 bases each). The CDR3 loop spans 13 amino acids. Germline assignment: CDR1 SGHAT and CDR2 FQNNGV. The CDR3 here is CASGLSGSNEQDF. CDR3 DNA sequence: TGTGCCAGCGGCTTATCAGGGAGCAACGAGCAGGACTTC.

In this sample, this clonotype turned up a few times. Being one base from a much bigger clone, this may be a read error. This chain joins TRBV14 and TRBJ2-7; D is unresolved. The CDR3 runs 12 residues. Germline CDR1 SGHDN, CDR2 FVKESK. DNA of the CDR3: TGTGCCGGCAGCCTCCCCTCCTACGAGCAGTACTTC. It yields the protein CAGSLPSYEQYF.

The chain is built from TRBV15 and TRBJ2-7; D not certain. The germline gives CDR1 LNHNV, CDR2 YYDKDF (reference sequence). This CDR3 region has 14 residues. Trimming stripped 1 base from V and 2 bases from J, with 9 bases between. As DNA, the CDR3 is TGTGCCACCAGCAGAGCTGCTGCAACCTACGAGCAGTACTTC. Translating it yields CATSRAAATYEQYF.

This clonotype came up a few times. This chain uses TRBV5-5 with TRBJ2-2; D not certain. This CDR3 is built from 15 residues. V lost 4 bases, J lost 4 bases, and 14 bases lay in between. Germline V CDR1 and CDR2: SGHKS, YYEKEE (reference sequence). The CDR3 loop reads CASSVIGRRTGELFF. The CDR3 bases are TGTGCCAGCAGCGTCATTGGACGTCGCACCGGGGAGCTGTTTTTT.

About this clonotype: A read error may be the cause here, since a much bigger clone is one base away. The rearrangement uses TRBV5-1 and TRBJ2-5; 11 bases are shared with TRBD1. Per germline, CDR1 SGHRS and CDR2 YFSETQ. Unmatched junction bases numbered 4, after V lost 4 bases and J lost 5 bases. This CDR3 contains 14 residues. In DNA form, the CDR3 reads TGCGCCAGCAGCCTGGGACAGGGGGTGGAGACCCAGTACTTC. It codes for CASSLGQGVETQYF.

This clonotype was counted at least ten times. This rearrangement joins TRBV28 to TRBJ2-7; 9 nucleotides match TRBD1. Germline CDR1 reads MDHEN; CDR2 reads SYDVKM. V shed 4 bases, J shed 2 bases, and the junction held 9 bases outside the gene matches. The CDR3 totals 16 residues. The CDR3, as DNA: TGTGCCAGCAGTTGGGTTTTGGGACAGGGCACCTACGAGCAGTACTTC. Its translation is CASSWVLGQGTYEQYF.

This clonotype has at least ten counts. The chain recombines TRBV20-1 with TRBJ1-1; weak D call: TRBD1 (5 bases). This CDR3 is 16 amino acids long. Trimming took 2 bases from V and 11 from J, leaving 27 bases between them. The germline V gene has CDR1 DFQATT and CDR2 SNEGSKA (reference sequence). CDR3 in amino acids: CSARFILPGIGFGAFF. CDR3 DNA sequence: TGCAGTGCTAGATTTATTCTTCCAGGGATCGGTTTCGGGGCTTTCTTT.

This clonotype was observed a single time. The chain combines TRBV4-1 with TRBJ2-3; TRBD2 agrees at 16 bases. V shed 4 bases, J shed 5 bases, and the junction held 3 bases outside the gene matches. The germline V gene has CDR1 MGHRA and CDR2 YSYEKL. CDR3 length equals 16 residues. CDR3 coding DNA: TGCGCCAGCAGCCCTGGGACTAGCGGGAGGGGAGATACGCAGTATTTT. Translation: CASSPGTSGRGDTQYF.

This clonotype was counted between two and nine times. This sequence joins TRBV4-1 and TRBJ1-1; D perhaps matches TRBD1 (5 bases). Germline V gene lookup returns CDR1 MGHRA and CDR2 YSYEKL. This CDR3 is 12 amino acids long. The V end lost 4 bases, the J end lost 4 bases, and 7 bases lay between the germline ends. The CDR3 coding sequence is TGCGCCAGCAGCCCAGGGTCCACTGAAGCTTTCTTT. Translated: CASSPGSTEAFF.

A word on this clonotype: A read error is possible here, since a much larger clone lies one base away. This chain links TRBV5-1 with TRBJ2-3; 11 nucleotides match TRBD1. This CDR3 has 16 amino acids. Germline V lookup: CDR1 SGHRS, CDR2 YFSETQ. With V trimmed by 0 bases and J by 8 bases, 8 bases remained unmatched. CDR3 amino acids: CASSLGTGQGAGTQYF. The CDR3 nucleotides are TGCGCCAGCAGCTTGGGAACCGGACAGGGGGCGGGTACGCAGTATTTT.

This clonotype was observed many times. CDR3 in amino acids: CASSPGTGGYNEQFF. Written as DNA, the CDR3 is TGTGCCAGCTCGCCCGGGACAGGGGGCTACAATGAGCAGTTCTTC. V and J are TRBV18 and TRBJ2-1; 11 bases are a match to TRBD1. V shed 6 bases, J shed 3 bases, and the junction held 4 bases outside the gene matches. Germline CDR1 reads KGHSH; CDR2 reads LQKENI. This CDR3 contains 15 residues. Supplemented by reference TRBV18 and TRBJ2-1, the full variable domain reads NAGVMQNPRHLVRRRGQEARLRCSPMKGHSHVYWYRQLPEEGLKFMVYLQKENIIDESGMPKERFSAEFPKEGPSILRIQQVVRGDSAAYFCASSPGTGGYNEQFFGPGTRLTVL.

CDR3 DNA: TGTGCCAGCAGGCCCTTAGACCGCCCTGAAGCTTTCTTT. Translation gives CASRPLDRPEAFF. This chain joins TRBV6-2 or TRBV6-3 and TRBJ1-1, with D unclear. V was trimmed by 6 bases and J by 6 bases, leaving 14 bases between them. This CDR3 is built from 13 residues. Germline lookup yields CDR1 MNHEY and CDR2 SVGEGT.

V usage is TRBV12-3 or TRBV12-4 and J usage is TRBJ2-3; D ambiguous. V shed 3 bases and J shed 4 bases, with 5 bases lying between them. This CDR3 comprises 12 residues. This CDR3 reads CASSFLADTQYF. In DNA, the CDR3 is TGTGCCAGCAGTTTTTTAGCAGATACGCAGTATTTT.

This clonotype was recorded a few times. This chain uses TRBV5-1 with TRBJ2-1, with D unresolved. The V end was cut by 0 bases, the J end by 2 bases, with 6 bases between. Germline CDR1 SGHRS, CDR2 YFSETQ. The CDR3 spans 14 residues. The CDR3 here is CASSLGYAYNEQFF. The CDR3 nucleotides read TGCGCCAGCAGCTTGGGGTACGCCTACAATGAGCAGTTCTTC.

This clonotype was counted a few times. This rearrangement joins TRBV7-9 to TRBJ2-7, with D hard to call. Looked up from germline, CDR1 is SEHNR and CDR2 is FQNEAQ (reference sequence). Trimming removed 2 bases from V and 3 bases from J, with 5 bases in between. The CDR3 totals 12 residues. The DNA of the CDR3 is TGTGCCAGCAGCTTACACAGCTACGAGCAGTACTTC. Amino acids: CASSLHSYEQYF. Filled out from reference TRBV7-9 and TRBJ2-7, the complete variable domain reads DTGVSQNPRHKITKRGQNVTFRCDPISEHNRLYWYRQTLGQGPEFLTYFQNEAQLEKSRLLSDRFSAERPKGSFSTLEIQRTEQGDSAMYLCASSLHSYEQYFGPGTRLTVT.

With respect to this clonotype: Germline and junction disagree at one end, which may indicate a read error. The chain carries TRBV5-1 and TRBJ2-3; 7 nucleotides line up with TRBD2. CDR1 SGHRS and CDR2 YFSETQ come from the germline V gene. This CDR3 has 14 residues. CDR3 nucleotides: TGCACCAGCATGGCCGGGGGGAGCACAGATACGCAGTATTTT. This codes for CTSMAGGSTDTQYF.

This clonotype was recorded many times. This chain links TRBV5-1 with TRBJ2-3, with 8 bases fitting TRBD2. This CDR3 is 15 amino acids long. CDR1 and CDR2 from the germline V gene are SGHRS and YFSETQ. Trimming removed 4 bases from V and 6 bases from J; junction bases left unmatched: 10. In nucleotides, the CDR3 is TGCGCCAGCAGCCCCTTAGCGGGAACTGCGGATACGCAGTATTTT. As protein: CASSPLAGTADTQYF. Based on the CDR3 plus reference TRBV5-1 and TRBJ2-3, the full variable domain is KAGVTQTPRYLIKTRGQQVTLSCSPISGHRSVSWYQQTPGQGLQFLFEYFSETQRNKGNFPGRFSGRQFSNSRSEMNVSTLELGDSALYLCASSPLAGTADTQYFGPGTRLTVL.

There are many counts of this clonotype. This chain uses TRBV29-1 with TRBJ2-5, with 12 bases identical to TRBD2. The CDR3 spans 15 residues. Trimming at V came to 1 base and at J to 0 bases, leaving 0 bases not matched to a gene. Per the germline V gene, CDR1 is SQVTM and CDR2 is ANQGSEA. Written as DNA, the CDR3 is TGCAGCGTTGAAGGGACTAGCGGGAACCAAGAGACCCAGTACTTC. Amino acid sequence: CSVEGTSGNQETQYF.

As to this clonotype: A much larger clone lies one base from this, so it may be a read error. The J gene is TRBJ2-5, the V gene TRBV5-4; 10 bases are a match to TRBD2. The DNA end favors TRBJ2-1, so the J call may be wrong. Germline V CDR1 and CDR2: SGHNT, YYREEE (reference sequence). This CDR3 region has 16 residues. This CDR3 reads CASSLVAGGHQETQFF. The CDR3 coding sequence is TGTGCCAGCAGCTTGGTAGCGGGAGGACACCAAGAGACCCAGTTCTTC.

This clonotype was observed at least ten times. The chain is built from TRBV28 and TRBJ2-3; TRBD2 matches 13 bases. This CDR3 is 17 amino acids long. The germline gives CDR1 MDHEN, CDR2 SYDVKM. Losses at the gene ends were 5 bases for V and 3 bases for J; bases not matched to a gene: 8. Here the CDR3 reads CASSRSRTSGRTDTQYF. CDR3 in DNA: TGTGCCAGCAGTCGATCCCGGACTAGCGGGAGAACAGATACGCAGTATTTT.